The 31 T cell receptor beta chains below all came from one sample that was sequenced in a study of Ad26.COV2.S vaccination and SARS-CoV-2 variants. Treatment of the sample: about 20 received Ad26.COV2.S at low or high dose, single or two shots; about 5 received placebo; per-sample allocation not given. Samples analyzed were those drawn on day 63 after the first vaccine or placebo injection. Sequencing was performed with immunoSEQ multiplex PCR; in TCRdb, only in-frame clones are kept and a portion is missing. This table has about 500,000 clones, nearly 90% appearing once. The sample in question was peripheral blood, obtained in a trial of Ad26.COV2.S vaccine versus placebo. These receptors all stem from a person between 18 and 59 years old who received the Ad26.COV2.S COVID-19 vaccine or a placebo.

The V and J genes are TRBV30 and TRBJ2-1, with 8 bases that match TRBD2. Per germline, CDR1 GTSNPN and CDR2 SVGIG (reference sequence). CDR3 length: 15 amino acids. The V and J ends lost 3 bases and 6 bases, in that order; junction bases with no gene match: 10. CDR3 residues: CAWRESGSLGNEQFF. For the CDR3, the DNA is TGTGCCTGGAGAGAGAGCGGGAGCCTCGGCAATGAGCAGTTCTTC.

The V call is TRBV2, the J call TRBJ2-5, with D maybe TRBD1 (6 bases). Germline CDR1 SNHLY, CDR2 FYNNEI. The CDR3 contains 15 residues. The ends were cut back, 3 bases at V and 1 base at J, with 12 bases in the middle. CDR3: CASSEYRAAQETQYF. CDR3 nucleotide sequence: TGTGCCAGCAGTGAGTACAGGGCGGCCCAAGAGACCCAGTACTTC.

The rearrangement links TRBV4-1 to TRBJ2-5; TRBD1 might be the D (5 bases). The CDR3 is made up of 16 amino acids. CDR1 is MGHRA, CDR2 YSYEKL, per germline. V gave up 4 bases and J gave up 0 bases, with 15 bases separating them. CDR3 loop: CASSPRQNIHQETQYF. The CDR3 coding sequence is TGCGCCAGCAGCCCCCGACAGAATATACACCAAGAGACCCAGTACTTC.

The chain combines TRBV6-5 with TRBJ1-1; D not resolved. Germline CDR1 MNHEY, CDR2 SVGAGI. The CDR3 totals 13 residues. Between the trimmed V and J ends, which lost 6 bases and 1 base, there was a span of 9 bases. CDR3 protein: CASRIATNTEAFF. The CDR3 DNA reads as TGTGCCAGCAGGATTGCTACGAACACTGAAGCTTTCTTT.

The V gene is TRBV12-3 or TRBV12-4, the J gene TRBJ1-2; no clear D. V lost 2 bases, J lost 7 bases, and 11 bases lay in between. CDR3 length: 13 residues. The CDR3 here is CASSLLQNGGYTF. The CDR3, as DNA: TGTGCCAGCAGTTTATTACAGAACGGTGGCTACACCTTC.

The chain couples TRBV3-1 (or the pseudogene TRBV3-2) to TRBJ1-6, with 9 bases matching TRBD1. Trimming took 4 bases from V and 1 from J; bases not matched to a gene: 5. This CDR3 has 17 residues. Germline CDR1 LGHDT, CDR2 YNNKEL (reference sequence). The CDR3 reads CASSPGTGRSYNSPLHF. The CDR3 bases are TGTGCCAGCAGCCCTGGGACAGGGAGGTCCTATAATTCACCCCTCCACTTT.

A few counts support this clone. The rearrangement joins TRBV15 to TRBJ2-1, with 7 positions matching TRBD1. The CDR3 covers 16 residues. The germline V gene has CDR1 LNHNV and CDR2 YYDKDF (reference sequence). The junction had 12 bases not matched to a gene; V was cut back by 4 bases and J by 6 bases. The CDR3 DNA is TGTGCCACCAGCATACGACCTAGGGGGCTGGGCAATGAGCAGTTCTTC. This translates into CATSIRPRGLGNEQFF.

V usage is TRBV19 and J usage is TRBJ2-2; unclear D gene. This CDR3 has 12 amino acids. V lost 1 base to trimming and J lost 5 bases, with 2 bases between them. In germline, CDR1 is LNHDA, CDR2 SQIVND (reference sequence). CDR3 sequence reads: CASSIGTGELFF. Here the CDR3 DNA reads TGTGCCAGTAGTATAGGGACCGGGGAGCTGTTTTTT.

The CDR3 coding sequence is TGTGCCAGCAGCTTAGCGCCGGATGTAGACACTGAAGCTTTCTTT. Its protein is CASSLAPDVDTEAFF. The rearrangement links TRBV7-9 to TRBJ1-1; D unresolved. CDR1 is SEHNR and CDR2 is FQNEAQ in the germline V gene (reference sequence). The V end lost 0 bases, the J end lost 3 bases, and 11 bases lay between the germline ends. CDR3 size: 15 residues.

The V and J genes are TRBV6-5 and TRBJ1-2, with D perhaps matching TRBD1 (6 bases). This CDR3 is 15 amino acids long. Trimming cost V 4 bases and J 3 bases, with 15 bases left between them. CDR1 and CDR2 from the germline V gene are MNHEY and SVGAGI. The CDR3 spells CASSLDSQGHYGYTF. The CDR3 DNA is TGTGCCAGCAGTTTGGACAGCCAAGGCCACTATGGCTACACCTTC.

The chain has TRBV5-1 and TRBJ1-2, with 9 bases lining up with TRBD1. CDR3 size: 16 residues. V lost 5 bases to trimming and J lost 2 bases; unmatched junction nucleotides: 10. CDR1 and CDR2 (germline): SGHRS, YFSETQ. CDR3 sequence: CASRLQGAPYNYGYTF. CDR3 sequence (DNA): TGCGCCAGCAGGTTACAGGGGGCGCCGTACAACTATGGCTACACCTTC.

The V gene is TRBV7-2, the J gene TRBJ2-1, with 7 bases aligning to TRBD1. The trim removed 6 bases at V and 9 bases at J, leaving 14 bases unmatched. This CDR3 has 15 amino acids. CDR1 and CDR2 (germline): SGHTA, FQGNSA. CDR3 sequence: CASRKAGTAVGEQFF. For the CDR3, the DNA is TGTGCCAGCAGGAAGGCCGGGACAGCCGTGGGTGAGCAGTTCTTC.

Written as DNA, the CDR3 is TGTGCCAGCGGGGGTGCTGAAAAACTGTTTTTT. Translation: CASGGAEKLFF. The rearrangement joins TRBV28 to TRBJ1-4, with a tentative D call TRBD1 (5 bases). Trimming stripped 8 bases from V and 7 bases from J, with 8 bases between. Per germline, CDR1 MDHEN and CDR2 SYDVKM. This CDR3 contains 11 residues.

The rearrangement uses TRBV6-5 and TRBJ2-2; D is unclear. Trimming took 3 bases from V and 6 from J, leaving 17 bases between them. The CDR3 sequence is 16 residues long. Germline-derived CDR1 and CDR2 are MNHEY and SVGAGI. DNA for the CDR3: TGTGCCAGCAGTTATGTCGACGCCATGGGCGCCGGGGAGCTGTTTTTT. Translating gives CASSYVDAMGAGELFF.

The chain joins TRBV2 to TRBJ2-2, with D possibly TRBD2 on 5 matching bases. V lost 4 bases to trimming and J lost 2 bases, with 17 bases between them. Per germline, CDR1 SNHLY and CDR2 FYNNEI. The CDR3 length is 17 residues. CDR3 DNA: TGTGCCAGCAGTGTGGAAGGGAGAAAATTTAACACCGGGGAGCTGTTTTTT. It is translated as CASSVEGRKFNTGELFF.

The chain uses TRBV29-1 and TRBJ2-1; D might be TRBD1 or TRBD2, each matching 6 bases. Germline CDR1 is SQVTM and CDR2 is ANQGSEA. Trimming removed 5 bases at V and 9 bases at J, with 20 bases between. The CDR3 loop spans 14 amino acids. The CDR3 protein is CSVRGLESIGEQFF. The CDR3 DNA reads TGCAGCGTTCGGGGGCTAGAGTCAATTGGTGAGCAGTTCTTC.

V gene TRBV4-1 combines with J gene TRBJ2-7, with D tentatively TRBD2 (5 bases). With 2 bases removed from V and 7 bases from J, the gap between germline ends came to 12 bases. Germline values: CDR1 MGHRA, CDR2 YSYEKL. The CDR3 is 13 residues long. The CDR3, as DNA: TGCGCCAGCAGCCAATCCGCTACGGGGGAGCAGTACTTC. The encoded protein is CASSQSATGEQYF.

The chain couples TRBV2 to TRBJ1-6; no clear D. CDR1 SNHLY and CDR2 FYNNEI come from the germline V gene. The V end was cut by 0 bases, the J end by 0 bases, with 15 bases between. CDR3 size: 19 residues. CDR3 nucleotide sequence: TGTGCCAGCAGTGAAGCGCCAGCCAAACCTAGCTCCTATAATTCACCCCTCCACTTT. Translating gives CASSEAPAKPSSYNSPLHF.

This chain uses TRBV20-1 with TRBJ2-7; no clear D gene. This CDR3 comprises 13 residues. The V end was cut by 3 bases, the J end by 1 base, with 10 bases between. Germline V lookup: CDR1 DFQATT, CDR2 SNEGSKA (reference sequence). The CDR3 region has the DNA TGCAGTGCTAGTAAGGCTATGTCCTACGAGCAGTACTTC. Amino acid sequence: CSASKAMSYEQYF.

The count of this clone is one. This chain uses TRBV6-5 with TRBJ1-2, with 8 bases identical to TRBD1. This CDR3 is 15 amino acids long. With V trimmed by 7 bases and J by 4 bases, 11 bases remained unmatched. The germline V gene has CDR1 MNHEY and CDR2 SVGAGI. CDR3 coding DNA: TGTGCCAGCAAACCGCTCCAGGGGGCCGGCTATGGCTACACCTTC. Translating gives CASKPLQGAGYGYTF.

This clone occurred once. DNA for the CDR3: TGCGCCAGCAGCCAAGGCCCCAATAGCAATCAGCCCCAGCATTTT. It codes for CASSQGPNSNQPQHF. The chain uses TRBV4-1 and TRBJ1-5, with D uncertain. Per the germline V gene, CDR1 is MGHRA and CDR2 is YSYEKL. There are 15 residues in the CDR3. The V end lost 1 base, the J end lost 0 bases, and 7 bases lay between the germline ends.

The chain links TRBV4-1 to TRBJ2-7, with 14 bases aligning to TRBD2. The V gene end was trimmed by 3 bases and the J gene end by 4 bases; junction bases not matched to a gene: 2. In germline, CDR1 is MGHRA, CDR2 YSYEKL. This CDR3 is 15 amino acids long. CDR3 coding DNA: TGCGCCAGCAGCCATGGACTAGCGGGGGGTTACGAGCAGTACTTC. Translation: CASSHGLAGGYEQYF.

The genes are TRBV6-5 and TRBJ1-1; 7 bases agree with TRBD1. Per germline, CDR1 MNHEY and CDR2 SVGAGI. This CDR3 region has 15 residues. The J segment lost 3 bases and the V segment lost 0 bases, leaving 4 bases of the junction unmatched. CDR3 amino acids: CASSYSDRWDTEAFF. CDR3 nucleotide sequence: TGTGCCAGCAGTTACTCGGACAGGTGGGACACTGAAGCTTTCTTT.

A single count supports this clone. J is TRBJ1-5 and V is TRBV6-1; D perhaps matches TRBD1 (5 bases). The CDR3 extends over 13 amino acids. V lost 3 bases, J lost 8 bases, and 11 bases lay in between. CDR1 and CDR2 (germline): MNHNS, SASEGT. The CDR3 region is CASSDRAWEPQHF. The DNA of the CDR3 is TGTGCCAGCAGTGACAGGGCATGGGAGCCCCAGCATTTT.

The chain employs TRBV30 and TRBJ1-2; 7 bases fit TRBD1. The germline V gene encodes CDR1 GTSNPN and CDR2 SVGIG (reference sequence). This CDR3 has 14 residues. V shed 1 base and J 5 bases; nucleotides not matched to a gene: 7. CDR3 sequence (DNA): TGTGCCTGGAGTGAGTCAGGGGGAATTTATGGCTACACCTTC. Protein product: CAWSESGGIYGYTF.

The chain joins TRBV7-6 to TRBJ1-1; D possibly corresponds to TRBD1 (6 bases). Trimming removed 1 base from V and 2 bases from J, with 14 bases in between. CDR1 is SGHVS, CDR2 FNYEAQ, per germline. CDR3 length: 16 residues. The CDR3 coding sequence is TGTGCCAGCAGCTTAGGTCGAGCGGGGGCCAACACTGAAGCTTTCTTT. It is translated as CASSLGRAGANTEAFF. Full variable domain (missing parts from reference TRBV7-6 and TRBJ1-1): GAGVSQSPRYKVTKRGQDVALRCDPISGHVSLYWYRQALGQGPEFLTYFNYEAQQDKSGLPNDRFSAERPEGSISTLTIQRTEQRDSAMYRCASSLGRAGANTEAFFGQGTRLTVV.

The chain carries TRBV7-9 and TRBJ2-2; D remains ambiguous. Germline CDR1 SEHNR, CDR2 FQNEAQ (reference sequence). The CDR3 runs 15 residues. V was shortened by 0 bases and J by 5 bases, with 10 bases between the two germline ends. The CDR3 loop is CASSLARAGTGELFF. DNA of the CDR3: TGTGCCAGCAGCTTAGCGAGAGCTGGGACCGGGGAGCTGTTTTTT.

The chain links TRBV4-2 to TRBJ1-1, with TRBD1 as a possible D gene (6 bases). The CDR3 is 13 amino acids. The V gene lost 1 base and the J gene lost 3 bases, with 6 bases spanning the gap. Per the germline V gene, CDR1 is LGHNA and CDR2 is YNFKEQ. CDR3 amino acids: CASSQAGDTEAFF. In DNA, the CDR3 is TGTGCCAGCAGCCAAGCAGGGGACACTGAAGCTTTCTTT.

This chain joins TRBV5-4 and TRBJ1-2; D unclear. Trimming pared 4 bases from V and 2 bases from J, leaving 12 bases between. From germline, CDR1 is SGHNT and CDR2 YYREEE (reference sequence). This CDR3 spans 14 amino acids. CDR3 nucleotide sequence: TGTGCCAGCAGCCCAGTCCCAGCGAACTATGGCTACACCTTC. It yields the protein CASSPVPANYGYTF.

The genes are TRBV5-1 and TRBJ1-1, with 8 bases identical to TRBD1. J was trimmed by 2 bases and V by 0 bases; bases with no gene match: 3. This CDR3 is 15 amino acids long. Germline-derived CDR1 and CDR2 are SGHRS and YFSETQ. CDR3: CASSLEAGGNTEAFF. The CDR3 bases are TGCGCCAGCAGCTTGGAAGCAGGGGGCAACACTGAAGCTTTCTTT.

This clone was seen a handful of times. This chain links TRBV4-1 with TRBJ2-2; TRBD2 matches at 8 bases. From germline, CDR1 is MGHRA and CDR2 YSYEKL. The CDR3 covers 16 residues. V dropped 3 bases and J dropped 0; count of bases not matched to a gene: 3. The CDR3 protein is CASSHRTSSNTGELFF. CDR3 DNA: TGCGCCAGCAGCCATAGGACTAGCTCGAACACCGGGGAGCTGTTTTTT.